The present T cell receptor beta chain was sequenced within a study of T cells in Graves' hyperthyroidism and ophthalmopathy. Study-wide results and caveats: Most expanded thyroid clonotypes above 0.001 also appeared in blood.

CDR3 length: 15 residues. The germline V gene has CDR1 LNHDA and CDR2 SQIVND (reference sequence). With 5 bases clipped from V and 2 bases from J, the junction kept 7 bases outside the gene matches. Together with thyroid ultrasound, orbital computed tomography, serum thyroxine and TRAb, clinical symptoms were used for diagnoses. There were TCR beta CDR3 regions amplified from RNA transcripts. Initially, a first-round RT-PCR of the TCR CDR3 employed the HTBI primer set. TCRdb analysed the multiplex PCR reads with MiXCR anew, one entry per CDR3 protein. The sample records hundreds of thousands of distinct CDR3 sequences, under 45% being singletons. This clonotype was seen at least ten times. Its antigen remains unknown.

This sequence originates from a woman in her forties with Graves' hyperthyroidism. What was sequenced was blood. This chain links TRBV19 with TRBJ1-1; 8 bases align to TRBD1. CDR3 nucleotide sequence: TGTGCCAGTAGTTCCCCCGGGACAGGTAACACTGAAGCTTTCTTT. This translates into CASSSPGTGNTEAFF.